Below are 5 T cell receptor beta chains sequenced from a single sample in a study of Ad26.COV2.S vaccination and SARS-CoV-2 variants. Sequencing was performed with immunoSEQ multiplex PCR; in TCRdb, only in-frame clones are kept and a portion is missing. The profile shows about 260,000 clones, roughly 87% of them singletons. Treatment here: some 20 received Ad26.COV2.S at low or high dose, single or two shots; about 5 received placebo; per-sample allocation not given. The study sampled participants on day 63 after the first vaccine or placebo injection. Sequences were derived from peripheral blood, sampled in a trial of Ad26.COV2.S vaccine versus placebo. The source is a person aged 18-65 years who received the Ad26.COV2.S COVID-19 vaccine or a placebo.

The chain recombines TRBV4-1 with TRBJ1-3, with D possibly matching TRBD1 (5 bases). Trimming cost V 10 bases and J 2 bases, with 24 bases left between them. This CDR3 contains 17 residues. Germline assignment: CDR1 MGHRA and CDR2 YSYEKL. CDR3 bases: TGCGCCACCGGACAAGGCCATGAGGGTATCGCTGGAAACACCATATATTTT. Its translation is CATGQGHEGIAGNTIYF.

This chain links TRBV2 with TRBJ1-2; no definite D call. Germline V gives CDR1 SNHLY, CDR2 FYNNEI. Trimming removed 4 bases at V and 1 base at J, with 7 bases between. The CDR3 extends over 13 amino acids. Written as DNA, the CDR3 is TGTGCCAGCAGTGCGTCCATTAACTATGGCTACACCTTC. Amino acids: CASSASINYGYTF.

The chain carries TRBV6-5 and TRBJ2-5, with D possibly TRBD1 on 6 matching bases. Deletions cut 5 bases from V and 1 base from J, with 11 bases between. CDR1 is MNHEY, CDR2 SVGAGI, per germline. CDR3 length: 14 residues. The CDR3 DNA sequence: TGTGCCAGCAGTCTGGACAGAACCCAAGAGACCCAGTACTTC. Protein: CASSLDRTQETQYF.

The chain joins TRBV9 to TRBJ2-5; TRBD2 matches 7 bases. The CDR3 sequence is 16 residues long. Germline V gene sequence: CDR1 SGDLS, CDR2 YYNGEE. The V gene end was trimmed by 0 bases and the J gene end by 2 bases; junction bases not matched to a gene: 7. CDR3 protein: CASSVGGSGRQETQYF. In DNA form, the CDR3 reads TGTGCCAGCAGCGTAGGGGGTAGCGGGCGGCAAGAGACCCAGTACTTC.

This clone was seen a single time. The chain combines TRBV5-1 with TRBJ2-1, with TRBD1 as a possible D gene (6 bases). The CDR3 runs 13 residues. V dropped 4 bases and J dropped 6 bases, with 11 bases sitting between them. CDR1 and CDR2 (germline): SGHRS, YFSETQ. The CDR3: CASSRTDLNEQFF. The CDR3 nucleotides read TGCGCCAGCAGCAGGACAGACCTCAATGAGCAGTTCTTC.